A single sample gave rise to the 17 T cell receptor beta chains below, sequenced in a study of patients with pleural tuberculosis. MiXCR, run by TCRdb on the reads, gives a single entry per CDR3 protein. The sample lists 25,000 to 30,000 distinct CDR3 sequences, 15% to 20% occurring once. The material sequenced was peripheral blood. The receptors shown here come from a human donor with pleural tuberculosis.

This clonotype showed up many times. This chain connects TRBV5-1 to TRBJ1-1; D ambiguous. Germline V gene sequence: CDR1 SGHRS, CDR2 YFSETQ. V was trimmed by 5 bases and J by 2 bases, leaving 13 bases between them. The CDR3 covers 14 residues. The DNA of the CDR3 is TGCGCCAGCAGACTTCAGTCCCGAAACACTGAAGCTTTCTTT. Translated, it gives CASRLQSRNTEAFF.

The sample holds many counts of this clonotype. This chain links TRBV5-1 with TRBJ1-2, with D maybe TRBD1 (5 bases). The V end lost 0 bases, the J end lost 6 bases, and 9 bases lay between the germline ends. This CDR3 spans 13 amino acids. In germline, CDR1 is SGHRS, CDR2 YFSETQ. The CDR3 region is CASSLGQGDGYTF. CDR3 DNA sequence: TGCGCCAGCAGCTTGGGGCAGGGAGATGGCTACACCTTC.

Remarks on this clonotype: The junction shows a germline mismatch at one end, possibly a read error. The rearrangement joins TRBV5-6 to TRBJ2-1; TRBD2 matches 11 bases. CDR3 length: 16 amino acids. The germline V gene encodes CDR1 SGHDT and CDR2 YYEEEE. The CDR3 sequence is CAISSISGRAWNEQFF. The DNA for the CDR3 is TGTGCCATCAGCTCGATTAGCGGGAGGGCGTGGAATGAGCAGTTCTTC.

This clonotype was detected ten times or more. V is TRBV28 and J is TRBJ1-2; a weak D match, TRBD1 (6 bases). Per the germline V gene, CDR1 is MDHEN and CDR2 is SYDVKM. CDR3 length: 13 residues. V dropped 3 bases and J dropped 4 bases, with 9 bases sitting between them. The CDR3 sequence: CASSLGRGYGYTF. CDR3 bases: TGTGCCAGCAGTTTGGGCAGGGGCTATGGCTACACCTTC.

This clonotype has at least ten counts. The chain joins TRBV30 to TRBJ1-6; the match to TRBD1 covers 7 bases. This CDR3 has 14 residues. The ends lost 3 bases at V and 14 bases at J; junction bases unmatched: 13. Germline CDR1 GTSNPN, CDR2 SVGIG (reference sequence). DNA of the CDR3: TGTGCCTGGAGCCGTGTACAAGTACAGGGGACCCTCCACTTT. It codes for CAWSRVQVQGTLHF.

This clonotype showed up many times. This rearrangement joins TRBV6-1 to TRBJ2-1; 12 bases agree with TRBD2. V gave up 5 bases and J gave up 7 bases; unmatched junction bases: 6. This CDR3 contains 15 residues. The V gene's germline CDR1 is MNHNS and CDR2 SASEGT. The chain's CDR3 is CASSQLAGGSNEQFF. CDR3 coding DNA: TGTGCCAGCAGTCAACTAGCGGGGGGATCGAATGAGCAGTTCTTC.

The table lists this clonotype with many counts. V is TRBV30 and J is TRBJ1-1; D call uncertain. The V end lost 4 bases, the J end lost 1 base, and 10 bases lay between the germline ends. The CDR3 is 13 residues long. Germline loops: CDR1 GTSNPN, CDR2 SVGIG (reference sequence). The CDR3 is CAWTSQPNTEAFF. CDR3 DNA: TGTGCCTGGACGTCACAGCCGAACACTGAAGCTTTCTTT.

This clonotype appeared a few times. The chain couples TRBV11-1 to TRBJ2-7, with TRBD1 matching over 8 bases. In germline, CDR1 is SGHAT, CDR2 FQDESV (reference sequence). The ends lost 5 bases at V and 6 bases at J; junction bases unmatched: 9. The CDR3 runs 14 residues. The DNA for the CDR3 is TGTGCCAGCAGCCCCACGGACAGGGTAGTCGAGCAGTACTTC. Its translation is CASSPTDRVVEQYF. Full variable domain (remainder filled in from reference TRBV11-1 and TRBJ2-7): EAEVAQSPRYKITEKSQAVAFWCDPISGHATLYWYRQILGQGPELLVQFQDESVVDDSQLPKDRFSAERLKGVDSTLKIQPAELGDSAMYLCASSPTDRVVEQYFGPGTRLTVT.

This clonotype was observed at least ten times. In nucleotides, the CDR3 is TGCAGTGCTAGAGATTGGGCTCTAGCGGAAGAGACCCAGTACTTC. Encoded protein: CSARDWALAEETQYF. The chain couples TRBV20-1 to TRBJ2-5, with 7 bases fitting TRBD2. V was clipped by 0 bases and J by 3 bases; unmatched bases: 7. The CDR3 has 15 residues. Germline-derived CDR1 and CDR2 are DFQATT and SNEGSKA (reference sequence).

The chain carries TRBV2 and TRBJ1-2; D is uncertain. The V gene lost 8 bases and the J gene lost 7 bases, with 14 bases spanning the gap. CDR3 length: 12 amino acids. Germline CDR1 SNHLY, CDR2 FYNNEI. The CDR3 DNA reads TGTGCCAGCGGTATGGGCAGGACTGGCTACACCTTC. This sequence encodes CASGMGRTGYTF.

This clonotype occurred many times. This chain uses TRBV5-1 with TRBJ1-5, with unresolved D. Germline V gene sequence: CDR1 SGHRS, CDR2 YFSETQ. V was clipped by 7 bases and J by 3 bases, with 11 bases between them. This CDR3 comprises 13 residues. Written as DNA, the CDR3 is TGCGCCAGCCGGTCCGGTCCCAATCAGCCCCAGCATTTT. This translates into CASRSGPNQPQHF.

This clonotype has a count of ten or more. The V and J genes are TRBV19 and TRBJ1-3; 7 bases are shared with TRBD1. After removal of 7 bases from V and 4 bases from J, the junction contained 4 bases not matched to a gene. The CDR3 spans 13 residues. CDR1 is LNHDA, CDR2 SQIVND, per germline (reference sequence). The DNA of the CDR3 is TGTGCCAGTACCGGGACAGCGGGAAACACCATATATTTT. Its protein product is CASTGTAGNTIYF.

This clonotype was counted ten times or more. The chain carries TRBV10-3 and TRBJ1-2; D ambiguous. The CDR3 sequence is 13 residues long. In germline, CDR1 is ENHRY, CDR2 SYGVKD. The V end was cut by 3 bases, the J end by 5 bases, with 10 bases between. The CDR3 protein is CAISDPGSYGYTF. The CDR3 nucleotides read TGTGCCATCAGTGACCCGGGAAGTTATGGCTACACCTTC.

About this clonotype: The CDR3 does not end in the conserved phenylalanine or tryptophan, so this is likely a read error. The V and J genes are TRBV7-3 and TRBJ2-7; D uncertain. Trimming took off 2 bases at V and 6 bases at J, with 11 bases between the two ends. CDR3 length: 13 residues. Germline V gene data show CDR1 as SGHTA and CDR2 as FQGTGA. The CDR3 DNA follows: TGTGCCAGCAGCTTAGCTCCGACGGGCGAGCAGTACTTA. Translated, it gives CASSLAPTGEQYL.

This clonotype was counted many times. V gene TRBV10-2 combines with J gene TRBJ1-3; D might be TRBD1 (6 bases). There are 15 residues in the CDR3. The ends were cut back, 10 bases at V and 4 bases at J, with 20 bases in the middle. Per the germline V gene, CDR1 is WSHSY and CDR2 is SAAADI. The CDR3 is CATARHRESGNTIYF. Here the CDR3 DNA reads TGCGCCACCGCTCGTCACAGGGAGTCCGGAAACACCATATATTTT.

This clonotype appeared many times. The DNA for the CDR3 is TGTGCCAGTAGTATTGCCGTGAACTATGGCTACACCTTC. Translation: CASSIAVNYGYTF. This chain links TRBV19 with TRBJ1-2; no clear D. The CDR3 has 13 residues. From germline, CDR1 is LNHDA and CDR2 SQIVND (reference sequence). V lost 3 bases to trimming and J lost 2 bases, with 7 bases between them.

By share of the sample, this clonotype is medium-sized (0.01 to 0.1%). The chain joins TRBV6-1 to TRBJ1-1; 8 bases are a match to TRBD1. After removal of 3 bases from V and 4 bases from J, the junction contained 7 bases not matched to a gene. Germline assignment: CDR1 MNHNS and CDR2 SASEGT. CDR3 size: 15 residues. CDR3 sequence: CASSEYWTGTTEAFF. The CDR3 nucleotides are TGTGCCAGCAGTGAGTATTGGACAGGGACCACTGAAGCTTTCTTT.